The 11 T cell receptor beta chains below all came from one sample that was sequenced in a study of blood T cell repertoires in COVID-19. TCRdb keeps only in-frame clones here, not all; method: immunoSEQ multiplex PCR. In the table there are under 130,000 clones, around 74% of which are singletons. The source material was peripheral blood. The receptors here all came from a woman in her 70s with acute or convalescent COVID-19.

The CDR3 reads CASSPLLAGAGDTQYF. The CDR3 nucleotides read TGTGCCAGCAGCCCCTTGCTAGCGGGGGCGGGAGATACGCAGTATTTT. The V call is TRBV9, the J call TRBJ2-3; 10 bases map to TRBD2. Germline V gene data show CDR1 as SGDLS and CDR2 as YYNGEE. CDR3 length: 16 amino acids. The junction had 10 bases not matched to a gene; V was cut back by 4 bases and J by 5 bases. Using reference TRBV9 and TRBJ2-3 for the parts outside the CDR3, the full variable domain is DSGVTQTPKHLITATGQRVTLRCSPRSGDLSVYWYQQSLDQGLQFLIQYYNGEERAKGNILERFSAQQFPDLHSELNLSSLELGDSALYFCASSPLLAGAGDTQYFGPGTRLTVL.

J is TRBJ2-6 and V is TRBV3-1 (or the pseudogene TRBV3-2); tentative D call: TRBD1 (5 bases). Deletions cut 1 base from V and 0 bases from J, with 7 bases between. Looked up from germline, CDR1 is LGHDT and CDR2 is YNNKEL (reference sequence). The CDR3 length is 16 residues. CDR3 DNA: TGTGCCAGCAGCCAAGCAAGGGGCTCTGGGGCCAACGTCCTGACTTTC. This encodes CASSQARGSGANVLTF.

The chain carries TRBV7-2 and TRBJ1-6; D is possibly TRBD1 (5 bases). The CDR3 runs 13 residues. Germline assignment: CDR1 SGHTA and CDR2 FQGNSA. Trimming removed 0 bases at V and 9 bases at J, with 6 bases between. The CDR3 reads CASSLAGGSPLHF. CDR3 DNA sequence: TGTGCCAGCAGCTTAGCCGGGGGTTCACCCCTCCACTTT. The full variable domain, rest sourced from reference TRBV7-2 and TRBJ1-6, is GAGVSQSPSNKVTEKGKDVELRCDPISGHTALYWYRQSLGQGLEFLIYFQGNSAPDKSGLPSDRFSAERTGGSVSTLTIQRTQQEDSAVYLCASSLAGGSPLHFGNGTRLTVT.

This clone was counted ten times or more. The rearrangement uses TRBV13 and TRBJ1-2; D is perhaps TRBD1 (6 bases). This CDR3 is built from 18 residues. The V gene lost 1 base and the J gene lost 8 bases, with 26 bases spanning the gap. Germline CDR1 is PRHDT and CDR2 is FYEKMQ (reference sequence). CDR3 sequence: CASSLAVVAGGPTLGYTF. Written as DNA, the CDR3 is TGTGCCAGCAGCTTAGCGGTTGTCGCGGGGGGCCCTACCCTGGGCTACACCTTC.

The chain employs TRBV11-2 and TRBJ2-5; 9 nucleotides align to TRBD1. This CDR3 contains 14 residues. Germline trimming cut 4 bases from V and 7 bases from J; bases unmatched to any gene: 7. The germline CDR1 and CDR2 sequences are SGHAT and FQNNGV. CDR3 DNA sequence: TGTGCCAGCAGCTCCAACAGGGGGCGCGGGACCCAGTACTTC. As protein: CASSSNRGRGTQYF.

The rearrangement uses TRBV5-1 and TRBJ1-1; no firm D call. Germline V gives CDR1 SGHRS, CDR2 YFSETQ. V dropped 3 bases and J dropped 0 bases, with 9 bases sitting between them. The CDR3 length is 14 residues. CDR3 protein: CASSYRIMNTEAFF. CDR3 sequence (DNA): TGCGCCAGCAGCTACAGAATTATGAACACTGAAGCTTTCTTT.

This clone was counted once. The chain carries TRBV7-9 and TRBJ1-2; TRBD1 is a possible D gene (6 bases). This CDR3 contains 15 residues. Between the trimmed V and J ends, which lost 5 bases and 2 bases, there was a span of 15 bases. Germline CDR1 and CDR2: SEHNR and FQNEAQ (reference sequence). In DNA, the CDR3 is TGTGCCAGCAGCCTCTCGGGGGGCCAGAACTATGGCTACACCTTC. This gives the protein CASSLSGGQNYGYTF.

The V call is TRBV5-1, the J call TRBJ1-3; D gene ambiguous. Per the germline V gene, CDR1 is SGHRS and CDR2 is YFSETQ. CDR3 length equals 14 residues. V lost 4 bases and J lost 4, with 12 bases in between. CDR3 nucleotide sequence: TGCGCCAGCAGCCCAGTTCAATCCGGAAACACCATATATTTT. Protein product: CASSPVQSGNTIYF.

The gene calls are TRBV6-5 and TRBJ1-2; TRBD1 agrees at 9 bases. After removal of 0 bases from V and 8 bases from J, the junction contained 4 bases not matched to a gene. Germline V lookup: CDR1 MNHEY, CDR2 SVGAGI. The CDR3 has 14 amino acids. In DNA, the CDR3 is TGTGCCAGCAGTTACTCAGACAGGGGGAAGGGCTACACCTTC. It encodes CASSYSDRGKGYTF.

The chain employs TRBV12-3 or TRBV12-4 and TRBJ1-2, with D unclear. This CDR3 is built from 13 residues. V shed 4 bases and J shed 4 bases, with 10 bases lying between them. CDR3 sequence (DNA): TGTGCCAGCAGTTCTCCCGCGCTCTATGGCTACACCTTC. Its translation is CASSSPALYGYTF.

This clone was seen once. This chain uses TRBV29-1 with TRBJ1-2; possibly TRBD1 for D (6 bases). This CDR3 comprises 13 residues. V was trimmed by 8 bases and J by 0 bases, leaving 13 bases between them. Looked up from germline, CDR1 is SQVTM and CDR2 is ANQGSEA. The CDR3 DNA is TGCAGCTCTAGTCAGGGGCCTAACTATGGCTACACCTTC. Protein product: CSSSQGPNYGYTF.